This TCR beta chain stems from a study of technical replicates of blood from a handful of donors. Germline CDR1 reads MDHEN; CDR2 reads SYDVKM. This CDR3 has 16 residues. V shed 4 bases and J 8 bases; nucleotides not matched to a gene: 14. The data were produced by immunoSEQ multiplex PCR, yet TCRdb's version contains in-frame clones alone and is incomplete. The repertoire has some 78,000 clones, 94% of them found once; the top ten carry around 0.25%. Sequenced: T cells isolated from PBMCs. The V and J genes are TRBV28 and TRBJ2-3, with TRBD2 matching 8 bases. This clonotype was sampled from a human donor in good health. CDR3 DNA: TGTGCCAGCAGTTCACCTCCGACTAGCGTGGCCGTTACGCAGTATTTT. The encoded protein is CASSSPPTSVAVTQYF.